Listed below are T cell receptor beta chains from one sample, sequenced in a study of OX40 agonist ivuxolimab in advanced cancers. The repertoire was sequenced with immunoSEQ multiplex PCR; TCRdb's copy has only in-frame clones and lacks some. The sample lists approximately 60,000 clones; about four fifths were seen once. Sequenced material: CD4+ or CD8+ T cells sorted from blood, taken in a trial of the OX40 agonist ivuxolimab. Every receptor here comes from an adult with an advanced solid tumor such as melanoma, head and neck, liver or kidney cancer. Each CDR3 is given with its conserved first and last residue. D genes are given only for firm matches. The size of a clone is reported for some rows only, either as once, few or many, or as a class for expanded clones.

V,J,D,size,CDR3,DNA
TRBV27,TRBJ2-3,TRBD1,-,CASSRDRLTDTQYF,TGTGCCAGCAGTAGGGACAGACTCACAGATACGCAGTATTTT
TRBV7-2,TRBJ2-4,-,-,CASSPSDSPVNIQYF,TGTGCCAGCAGCCCGTCTGACAGCCCGGTTAACATTCAGTACTTC
TRBV19,TRBJ1-4,-,-,CASSFGTRATNEKLFF,TGTGCCAGTAGTTTCGGGACACGGGCAACTAATGAAAAACTGTTTTTT
TRBV18,TRBJ2-7,-,-,CASSPSRITYEQYF,TGTGCCAGCTCACCAAGCAGGATTACCTACGAGCAGTACTTC
TRBV5-1,TRBJ1-4,-,few,CASSLDSTNEKLFF,TGCGCCAGCAGCTTGGATTCAACTAATGAAAAACTGTTTTTT
TRBV5-1,TRBJ2-5,TRBD2,-,CASSIGTSAQETQYF,TGCGCCAGCAGCATAGGGACTAGCGCCCAAGAGACCCAGTACTTC
TRBV7-3,TRBJ1-1,-,-,CASSPTVNTEAFF,TGTGCCAGCAGCCCAACAGTGAACACTGAAGCTTTCTTT
TRBV7-2,TRBJ2-7,-,-,CASSELAITYEQYF,TGTGCCAGCAGTGAACTAGCTATAACCTACGAGCAGTACTTC
TRBV5-1,TRBJ1-1,-,-,CASSLARTQTSTEAFF,TGCGCCAGCAGCTTGGCCCGGACTCAGACAAGCACTGAAGCTTTCTTT
TRBV19,TRBJ1-4,TRBD1,-,CASSTQGLPNEKLFF,TGTGCCAGTAGTACACAGGGGCTACCTAATGAAAAACTGTTTTTT
TRBV6-5,TRBJ2-7,TRBD1,once,CASRGKTGTYEQYF,TGTGCCAGCAGGGGGAAGACAGGGACCTACGAGCAGTACTTC
TRBV30,TRBJ2-1,-,-,CAWSVSSSYNEQFF,TGTGCCTGGAGTGTATCTAGCTCCTACAATGAGCAGTTCTTC
TRBV25-1,TRBJ2-3,-,-,CASSGPRDTRKGDTQYF,TGTGCCAGCAGTGGGCCTCGGGACACAAGAAAGGGAGATACGCAGTATTTT
TRBV7-2,TRBJ1-2,-,-,CASSLAGRGYGYTF,TGTGCCAGCAGCTTAGCGGGTAGAGGTTATGGCTACACCTTC
TRBV19,TRBJ2-6,-,-,CASSIDSGNGANVLTF,TGTGCCAGTAGTATAGATTCGGGGAACGGGGCCAACGTCCTGACTTTC
TRBV2,TRBJ2-7,TRBD2,-,CASSSPGAGGSYEQYF,TGTGCCAGCAGCTCCCCGGGGGCGGGGGGGTCCTACGAGCAGTACTTC
TRBV5-4,TRBJ2-1,TRBD2,-,CASSLTSYEQFF,TGTGCCAGCAGCCTGACTAGCTATGAGCAGTTCTTC
TRBV7-2,TRBJ1-3,-,-,CASSSDSGGGNTIYF,TGTGCCAGCAGCTCTGACTCGGGGGGTGGAAACACCATATATTTT
TRBV5-1,TRBJ2-1,TRBD2,-,CASGSGRPSSYNEQFF,TGCGCATCGGGCAGCGGGAGGCCAAGCTCCTACAATGAGCAGTTCTTC
TRBV19,TRBJ2-7,TRBD1,few,CASSLTGLYEQYF,TGTGCCAGTAGCTTGACAGGGCTCTACGAGCAGTACTTC
TRBV6-9,TRBJ2-7,-,-,CASTGRMSYEQYF,TGTGCCAGCACTGGGAGGATGAGCTACGAGCAGTACTTC
TRBV6-1,TRBJ1-6,-,-,CASSRTNSPLHF,TGTGCCAGCAGCAGAACAAATTCACCCCTCCACTTT
TRBV19,TRBJ1-2,-,-,CASSTSRRGYTF,TGTGCCAGTAGCACAAGCCGTCGCGGCTACACCTTC
TRBV18,TRBJ2-5,-,-,CASSPRGAGTGETQYF,TGTGCCAGCTCACCACGCGGGGCGGGAACGGGGGAGACCCAGTACTTC
TRBV7-8,TRBJ1-4,TRBD1,-,CASSSGQGAFGEKLFF,TGTGCCAGCAGCTCCGGACAGGGGGCTTTCGGGGAAAAACTGTTTTTT
TRBV29-1,TRBJ2-1,-,once,CSVSGTLADNEQFF,TGCAGCGTTTCCGGGACCCTGGCAGACAATGAGCAGTTCTTC
TRBV6-5,TRBJ1-1,-,-,CASSYRRGGSEAFF,TGTGCCAGCAGTTATAGAAGGGGTGGTTCTGAAGCTTTCTTT
TRBV5-4,TRBJ1-5,-,-,CASSWNSNQPQHF,TGTGCCAGCAGCTGGAACAGCAATCAGCCCCAGCATTTT
TRBV2,TRBJ2-7,-,few,CASRSDGSYEQYF,TGTGCCAGCAGATCCGACGGCTCCTACGAGCAGTACTTC
TRBV19,TRBJ2-7,-,once,CASKVWGAREQYF,TGTGCCAGTAAGGTGTGGGGAGCTCGCGAGCAGTACTTC
TRBV6-5,TRBJ2-7,-,once,CASSYLEGGYEQYF,TGTGCCAGCAGTTACCTGGAGGGGGGATACGAGCAGTACTTC
TRBV7-8,TRBJ1-3,-,once,CASSNDKNSGTYGNTIYF,TGTGCCAGCAGCAACGATAAGAATTCCGGGACTTATGGAAACACCATATATTTT
TRBV6-6,TRBJ2-5,-,-,CASRSPGRAGETQYF,TGTGCCAGCAGGTCACCGGGACGGGCGGGGGAGACCCAGTACTTC
TRBV19,TRBJ2-2,-,few,CASSMGSGELFF,TGTGCCAGTAGTATGGGCTCCGGGGAGCTGTTTTTT
TRBV19,TRBJ1-1,-,-,CASSIQVGYTEAFF,TGTGCCAGTAGTATTCAGGTAGGGTACACTGAAGCTTTCTTT